This TCR beta chain emerged from a study (dated by TCRdb to between 2014 and 2017). Study-wide context: The study tested whether tumor-infiltrating Tregs in breast cancer are recruited from blood Tregs or converted in situ from other CD4+ T cell subsets. Paper-wide results and their limitations: Tumor memory CD4+ T cell TCR gene usage was found to cluster with blood and lymph node memory CD4+ cells and with lymph node naive CD4+ cells. The larger-cohort validation was restricted to a single TCR beta V-J rearrangement rather than whole repertoires. The TCR alpha and beta sequences of tumor-infiltrating Tregs showed the greatest overlap with tumor naive CD4+ T cells, followed by blood naive CD4+ T cells.

In this sample, this clonotype turned up a few times. The clone's antigen remains unknown. No quality values exist for individual bases; no much larger clone is one base distant. Full-length TCR variable regions were amplified by 5' RACE PCR with constant-region reverse primers, and semi-nested PCR with Nested Universal Primer A was subsequently performed. Using the ReliaPrep RNA Cell Miniprep System, total RNA was extracted, and the SMARTer RACE 5'/3' Kit was then used to reverse transcribe the RNA into 5'RACE-ready cDNA. Multiplex adaptors were used to barcode the full-length TCR alpha and beta libraries, which were then sequenced on an Illumina MiSeq. Concerning the study's data processing: Sequencing data were pooled across the five patients for each of nine subset-tissue groups and compared by unsupervised clustering of TCR gene usage. The Morisita-Horn index was used to calculate repertoire similarity, with shared sequences weighted according to their contribution to each repertoire. The public reads were reprocessed in TCRdb via fastp at Q25 and MiXCR, keeping in-frame beta chains. Every distinct CDR3 protein forms one entry, paired with its most common genes and DNA. Clone size and V and J calls follow TCRdb, not the original study. The sample table holds more than 10,000 distinct CDR3 sequences, of which roughly 51% were seen once. About 12% of the sample is taken by the ten largest.

The germline V gene (reference sequence) supplies CDR1 MNHNY and CDR2 SVGAGI. V is pared back by 2 bases and J by 5 bases, with 12 bases lying between the germline termini. Its CDR3 holds 14 amino acids, cysteine through phenylalanine. Of the read, only the CDR3 DNA is kept; its 42 bases are in frame from base 1. CD4+CD25+CD127-/low cells were isolated as Tregs. Tregs, naive and memory CD4+ T cells from tumor, blood and ipsilateral draining lymph nodes of 5 or 6 breast cancer patients underwent full-length TCR alpha and beta sequencing. Tumor tissue and lymph nodes obtained by ipsilateral axillary dissection were perfused with PBS, cut into small pieces and digested using collagenase I and hyaluronidase. FACS confirmed that the sorted cell populations were more than 90% pure.

The receptor was isolated from a female donor with breast cancer. The specimen was tumor-infiltrating Tregs sorted from the breast tumor. Here the chain combines TRBV6-6 and TRBJ2-5; TRBD1 might be the D gene, on 5 matching bases. DNA sequence: TGTGCCAGCAGTTACAGGGCCCCAGGGGAGACCCAGTACTTC. This sequence encodes CASSYRAPGETQYF.